Below, 25 T cell receptor beta chains from the same sample are listed, as sequenced in a study of blood T cell repertoires in COVID-19. Repertoires were generated with immunoSEQ multiplex PCR, while TCRdb's copy carries only in-frame clones and drops some. The data contain 200,000 to 250,000 clones, approximately 78% of them singletons. The sample taken for sequencing was peripheral blood. Receptor source: a woman in her 70s with COVID-19, enrolled during active disease.

This clone was seen more than once but under ten times. The chain couples TRBV5-1 to TRBJ2-1, with 8 bases aligning to TRBD1. V lost 0 bases and J lost 2; bases outside the gene matches: 1. Looked up from germline, CDR1 is SGHRS and CDR2 is YFSETQ. The CDR3 has 15 amino acids. CDR3 residues: CASSLEQGAYNEQFF. In nucleotides, the CDR3 is TGCGCCAGCAGCTTGGAACAGGGGGCCTACAATGAGCAGTTCTTC.

This clone was counted a few times. The chain couples TRBV6-2 or TRBV6-3 to TRBJ1-5; 8 nucleotides line up with TRBD1. Germline loops: CDR1 MNHEY, CDR2 SVGEGT. This CDR3 region has 16 residues. V was pared by 5 bases and J by 2 bases, with 8 bases of the junction left unmatched. The CDR3 here is CASSTRTGYGNQPQHF. The CDR3 region has the DNA TGTGCCAGCAGTACCCGGACAGGGTATGGCAATCAGCCCCAGCATTTT.

Turning to this clone: This CDR3 is also generated by other DNA sequences in the sample. This chain joins TRBV18 and TRBJ2-3; D unresolved. Trimming took 6 bases from V and 0 from J, leaving 10 bases between them. Germline-derived CDR1 and CDR2 are KGHSH and LQKENI. This CDR3 contains 14 residues. The CDR3 bases are TGTGCCAGCTCCCCCGTCTCTAGCACAGATACGCAGTATTTT. It is translated as CASSPVSSTDTQYF.

The V gene is TRBV28, the J gene TRBJ2-2; tentative D call: TRBD2 (6 bases). This CDR3 region has 12 residues. CDR1 and CDR2 from the germline V gene are MDHEN and SYDVKM. V lost 8 bases to trimming and J lost 3 bases, with 7 bases between them. CDR3 DNA sequence: TGTGCCAGCTCTAGCGACACCGGGGAGCTGTTTTTT. Encoded protein: CASSSDTGELFF.

The chain is built from TRBV29-1 and TRBJ1-6; D is possibly TRBD1 (5 bases). This CDR3 spans 11 amino acids. V lost 7 bases and J 16 bases, leaving 17 bases between the germline ends. Germline values: CDR1 SQVTM, CDR2 ANQGSEA. CDR3 coding DNA: TGCAGCGCGACAGACGCCGGCATTCTCCACTTT. It encodes CSATDAGILHF.

This clone was seen only once. The rearrangement joins TRBV18 to TRBJ2-1, with 12 positions matching TRBD2. Germline loops: CDR1 KGHSH, CDR2 LQKENI. The CDR3 spans 17 residues. V shed 1 base and J 6 bases; nucleotides not matched to a gene: 7. CDR3 protein: CASSPLPSSGRANEQFF. CDR3 DNA: TGTGCCAGCTCACCACTTCCCTCTAGCGGGAGGGCCAATGAGCAGTTCTTC. Full variable domain (rest looked up from reference TRBV18 and TRBJ2-1): NAGVMQNPRHLVRRRGQEARLRCSPMKGHSHVYWYRQLPEEGLKFMVYLQKENIIDESGMPKERFSAEFPKEGPSILRIQQVVRGDSAAYFCASSPLPSSGRANEQFFGPGTRLTVL.

The CDR3 region is CASSLGQARGTEAFF. CDR3 nucleotide sequence: TGTGCCAGCAGCTTAGGACAGGCGCGGGGAACTGAAGCTTTCTTT. The J gene is TRBJ1-1, the V gene TRBV5-6; 7 nucleotides agree with TRBD1. CDR3 length: 15 amino acids. Germline V gene lookup returns CDR1 SGHDT and CDR2 YYEEEE. The V segment lost 2 bases and the J segment 5 bases; nucleotides outside the gene matches: 9.

The chain joins TRBV27 to TRBJ2-5, with a possible D match to TRBD1 (6 bases). The CDR3 length is 14 residues. V lost 2 bases to trimming and J lost 5 bases, with 12 bases between them. Germline values: CDR1 MNHEY, CDR2 SMNVEV (reference sequence). CDR3 in amino acids: CASSLNGGSETQYF. Written as DNA, the CDR3 is TGTGCCAGCAGTTTAAATGGGGGCTCCGAGACCCAGTACTTC.

The chain combines TRBV28 with TRBJ1-2, with a tentative D call TRBD1 (6 bases). The V end was cut by 5 bases, the J end by 8 bases, with 15 bases between. Germline V lookup: CDR1 MDHEN, CDR2 SYDVKM. This CDR3 spans 13 amino acids. The DNA for the CDR3 is TGTGCCAGCAGTCTACCCGGCAGGGGAGGCTACACCTTC. Translating gives CASSLPGRGGYTF.

The J gene is TRBJ1-5, the V gene TRBV28; D possibly corresponds to TRBD1 (5 bases). V gave up 2 bases and J gave up 7 bases, with 15 bases separating them. This CDR3 comprises 15 residues. The germline V gene has CDR1 MDHEN and CDR2 SYDVKM. CDR3 sequence: CASSLHGSSGQPQHF. CDR3 nucleotide sequence: TGTGCCAGCAGTTTACATGGTTCCTCAGGGCAGCCCCAGCATTTT.

The gene calls are TRBV6-2 or TRBV6-3 and TRBJ2-7; TRBD2 aligns across 7 bases. The V and J ends lost 4 bases and 4 bases, in that order; junction bases with no gene match: 10. Germline CDR1 is MNHEY and CDR2 is SVGEGT. The CDR3 is 15 residues long. The CDR3 DNA follows: TGTGCCAGCAGTTTCGGGGGGTCCGCCCTTTACGAGCAGTACTTC. Its translation: CASSFGGSALYEQYF.

In its sample, this clone was seen once. This sequence joins TRBV30 and TRBJ2-7; 7 bases match TRBD2. Germline trimming cut 5 bases from V and 2 bases from J; bases unmatched to any gene: 3. The germline gives CDR1 GTSNPN, CDR2 SVGIG (reference sequence). The CDR3 runs 12 residues. The CDR3: CAWHAGAYEQYF. The DNA of the CDR3 is TGTGCCTGGCACGCGGGGGCCTACGAGCAGTACTTC.

The V gene is TRBV11-2, the J gene TRBJ2-2; the D gene is possibly TRBD2 (6 bases). Trimming took off 5 bases at V and 7 bases at J, with 14 bases between the two ends. This CDR3 comprises 14 residues. Germline CDR1 reads SGHAT; CDR2 reads FQNNGV. The CDR3, as DNA: TGTGCCAGCAGCCCCTATGTGGGAGGCGGGGAGCTGTTTTTT. This codes for CASSPYVGGGELFF.

The rearrangement links TRBV20-1 to TRBJ2-2; no definite D call. Germline V gene data show CDR1 as DFQATT and CDR2 as SNEGSKA (reference sequence). Trimming left V 3 bases short and J 6 bases short, with 8 bases between. The CDR3 is 12 residues long. The CDR3 loop is CSASDLAGELFF. DNA of the CDR3: TGCAGTGCTAGTGACCTAGCCGGGGAGCTGTTTTTT.

V usage is TRBV3-1 (or the pseudogene TRBV3-2) and J usage is TRBJ1-6, with 11 bases aligning to TRBD1. The CDR3 contains 17 residues. The germline gives CDR1 LGHDT, CDR2 YNNKEL (reference sequence). The V segment lost 2 bases and the J segment 8 bases; nucleotides outside the gene matches: 8. The CDR3 spells CASSQMVPGQGDSPLHF. The CDR3 DNA reads TGTGCCAGCAGCCAAATGGTACCGGGACAGGGGGATTCACCCCTCCACTTT.

The chain employs TRBV7-3 and TRBJ2-7; 13 bases agree with TRBD2. This CDR3 region has 14 residues. Trimming at V came to 5 bases and at J to 5 bases, leaving 3 bases not matched to a gene. The V gene's germline CDR1 is SGHTA and CDR2 FQGTGA. In DNA, the CDR3 is TGTGCCAGCAGCCTTGGACTAGCGGGAGACGAGCAGTACTTC. It specifies CASSLGLAGDEQYF.

The chain is built from TRBV7-2 and TRBJ1-5; D is unresolved. Germline CDR1 SGHTA, CDR2 FQGNSA. V gave up 5 bases and J gave up 2 bases, with 10 bases separating them. This CDR3 region has 14 residues. The CDR3 is CASSPGSGNQPQHF. In nucleotides, the CDR3 is TGTGCCAGCAGCCCTGGTAGTGGCAATCAGCCCCAGCATTTT.

This rearrangement joins TRBV19 to TRBJ1-4; D is ambiguous. Germline V gene lookup returns CDR1 LNHDA and CDR2 SQIVND (reference sequence). This CDR3 contains 12 residues. V lost 8 bases, J lost 1 base, and 5 bases lay in between. CDR3 bases: TGTGCCAGTTCCCGAACTAATGAAAAACTGTTTTTT. It specifies CASSRTNEKLFF.

This clone was seen once. J is TRBJ1-5 and V is TRBV28; 8 nucleotides line up with TRBD1. Germline V gives CDR1 MDHEN, CDR2 SYDVKM. The CDR3 consists of 14 residues. After removal of 7 bases from V and 2 bases from J, the junction contained 4 bases not matched to a gene. The DNA for the CDR3 is TGTGCCAGCAAGATGGACAGGGGCAATCAGCCCCAGCATTTT. Its translation: CASKMDRGNQPQHF.

The chain has TRBV10-3 and TRBJ1-5; D call uncertain. The CDR3 sequence is 15 residues long. Trimming took 4 bases from V and 2 from J, leaving 12 bases between them. The germline V gene encodes CDR1 ENHRY and CDR2 SYGVKD. CDR3: CAISGNTDGNQPQHF. CDR3 nucleotides: TGTGCCATCAGTGGAAACACCGATGGCAATCAGCCCCAGCATTTT.

The genes are TRBV7-7 and TRBJ2-6, with D possibly being TRBD1 (5 bases). The CDR3 consists of 18 residues. CDR1 and CDR2 (germline): SSHAT, FNYEAQ (reference sequence). Trimming took off 2 bases at V and 1 base at J, with 15 bases between the two ends. Written as DNA, the CDR3 is TGTGCCAGCAGCTTATCCCAGGGTCCCTTTTCTGGGGCCAACGTCCTGACTTTC. Its protein product is CASSLSQGPFSGANVLTF.

The chain combines TRBV6-6 with TRBJ1-1; D is perhaps TRBD1 (5 bases). Germline assignment: CDR1 MNHNY and CDR2 SVGAGI (reference sequence). Trimming left V 0 bases short and J 6 bases short, with 11 bases between. The CDR3 loop spans 14 amino acids. CDR3 DNA: TGTGCCAGCAGTTACTCAGGGGTAGGGTCTGAAGCTTTCTTT. This gives the protein CASSYSGVGSEAFF.

The chain is built from TRBV27 and TRBJ1-3, with 8 bases that match TRBD1. From germline, CDR1 is MNHEY and CDR2 SMNVEV (reference sequence). The CDR3 runs to 14 residues. Unmatched junction bases numbered 5, after V lost 6 bases and J lost 4 bases. In nucleotides, the CDR3 is TGTGCCAGCAGCGACAGGGGAGCGGGAAACACCATATATTTT. Protein product: CASSDRGAGNTIYF.

The gene calls are TRBV27 and TRBJ2-7, with D tentatively TRBD1 (6 bases). Germline V gives CDR1 MNHEY, CDR2 SMNVEV (reference sequence). CDR3 size: 16 residues. Deletions cut 4 bases from V and 0 bases from J, with 16 bases between. The CDR3 coding sequence is TGTGCCAGCAGTTCCTGGCAGGGGCAAAACTCCTACGAGCAGTACTTC. Residues: CASSSWQGQNSYEQYF.

Concerning this clone: This sample also contains other DNA sequences that code for the same CDR3. V gene TRBV3-1 (or the pseudogene TRBV3-2) combines with J gene TRBJ1-2; the D gene is possibly TRBD1 (5 bases). CDR1 LGHDT and CDR2 YNNKEL come from the germline V gene (reference sequence). Deletions cut 3 bases from V and 2 bases from J, with 7 bases between. CDR3 length equals 13 residues. The CDR3 loop is CASSQGLNYGYTF. CDR3 sequence (DNA): TGTGCCAGCAGCCAGGGACTAAACTATGGCTACACCTTC.